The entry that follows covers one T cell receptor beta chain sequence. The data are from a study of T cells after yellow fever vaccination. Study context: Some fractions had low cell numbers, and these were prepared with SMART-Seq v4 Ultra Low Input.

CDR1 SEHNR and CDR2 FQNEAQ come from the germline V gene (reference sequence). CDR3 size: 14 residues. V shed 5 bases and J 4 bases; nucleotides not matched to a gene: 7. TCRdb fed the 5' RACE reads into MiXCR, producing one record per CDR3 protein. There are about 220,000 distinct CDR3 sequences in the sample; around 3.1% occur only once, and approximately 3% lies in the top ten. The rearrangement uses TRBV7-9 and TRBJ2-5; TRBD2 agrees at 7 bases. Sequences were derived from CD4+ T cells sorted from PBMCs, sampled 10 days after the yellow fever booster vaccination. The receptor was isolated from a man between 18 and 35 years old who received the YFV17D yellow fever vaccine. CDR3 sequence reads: CASSPRGGSETQYF. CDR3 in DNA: TGTGCCAGCAGCCCCCGCGGGGGATCAGAGACCCAGTACTTC. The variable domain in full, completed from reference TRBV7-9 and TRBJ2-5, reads DTGVSQNPRHKITKRGQNVTFRCDPISEHNRLYWYRQTLGQGPEFLTYFQNEAQLEKSRLLSDRFSAERPKGSFSTLEIQRTEQGDSAMYLCASSPRGGSETQYFGPGTRLLVL.